This TCR beta chain is drawn from a study of post-analysis software for immune sequencing data. With respect to this clonotype: Its antigen is currently unknown.

Prepared libraries of TCR beta cDNA carried unique molecular identifiers. TCRdb re-analysed the PCR reads in MiXCR, keeping a single row per CDR3 protein. This sample has roughly 800,000 distinct CDR3 sequences; more than 45% occur once, and the top ten carry roughly 4.9%. V dropped 3 bases and J dropped 15; count of bases not matched to a gene: 16. CDR3 length equals 15 residues. Germline assignment: CDR1 LGHNA and CDR2 YNFKEQ. Overall study results and limits: TRBV segments more frequent in patients than in controls numbered roughly 5 and included TRBV5-6, TRBV5-1 and TRBV20-1.

The sequenced sample was blood. This receptor was obtained from a girl under 18 with multiple sclerosis. This chain connects TRBV4-2 to TRBJ2-1, with 8 bases fitting TRBD2. The CDR3: CASSQTSAGAGAVFF. In DNA, the CDR3 is TGTGCCAGCAGCCAGACCTCCGCCGGAGCGGGAGCGGTGTTCTTC.